This note documents a single TCR beta chain sequence. Its antigen remains unknown. Each CDR3 protein is one row after TCRdb ran MiXCR on the multiplex PCR reads. The data show tens of thousands of distinct CDR3 sequences, more than 50% seen once. This sample was taken from a study of breast tumors, draining lymph nodes, adjacent tissues. The study's findings and limits: Data only fit, rather than demonstrated, lymph node origin of most tumor T cells. The data were judged consistent with most tumor T cells coming from lymph node and expanding in tumor. Compared with basal-like, luminal-like tumors shared significantly more repertoire with nontumor tissue. Tumors had less TCR diversity than lymph nodes, more than nontumor tissue.

Material: breast tumor tissue. The TCR sequence derives from a female donor with breast cancer. Some clones in this sample may be carry-over from other donors' samples.

The chain's CDR3 is CASSATGTGANSPLHF. The CDR3 DNA reads as TGTGCCAGCAGTGCCACCGGGACAGGAGCCAATTCACCCCTCCACTTT. The chain has TRBV2 and TRBJ1-6, with 8 nucleotides matching TRBD1. Germline lookup yields CDR1 SNHLY and CDR2 FYNNEI. Trimming at V came to 4 bases and at J to 7 bases, leaving 9 bases not matched to a gene. This CDR3 region has 16 residues.